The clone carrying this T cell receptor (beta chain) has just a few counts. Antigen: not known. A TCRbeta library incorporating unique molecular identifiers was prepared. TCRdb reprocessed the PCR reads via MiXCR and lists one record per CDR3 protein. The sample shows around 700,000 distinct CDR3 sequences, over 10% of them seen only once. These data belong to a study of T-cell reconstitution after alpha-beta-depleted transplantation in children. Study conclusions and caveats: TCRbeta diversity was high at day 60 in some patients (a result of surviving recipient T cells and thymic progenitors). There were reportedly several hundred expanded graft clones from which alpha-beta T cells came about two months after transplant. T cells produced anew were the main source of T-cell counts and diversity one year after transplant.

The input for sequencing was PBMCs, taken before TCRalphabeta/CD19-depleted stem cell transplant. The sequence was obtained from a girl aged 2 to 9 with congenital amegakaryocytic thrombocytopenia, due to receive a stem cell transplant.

CDR3 DNA: TGTGCCAGCAGTCCTCATCCTCCGTCCTCCTACAATGAGCAGTTCTTC. Protein sequence: CASSPHPPSSYNEQFF. The J gene is TRBJ2-1, the V gene TRBV12-3 or TRBV12-4, with D hard to call. This CDR3 has 16 amino acids. V lost 5 bases, J lost 0 bases, and 14 bases lay in between.